The sequence of this TCR beta chain was determined in a study of OX40 agonist ivuxolimab in advanced cancers. Points from the study as a whole: Partial responders receiving 0.1-3.0 mg/kg showed among the lowest clonal expansion.

CDR3 length: 15 amino acids. With V trimmed by 5 bases and J by 2 bases, 7 bases remained unmatched. CDR1 SGHTA and CDR2 FQGTGA come from the germline V gene. Clones were read by immunoSEQ multiplex PCR, and TCRdb kept only the in-frame ones, dropping some. The table includes 85,000 to 90,000 clones, roughly 85% detected once. With regard to this clone: Its antigen remains unknown.

The chain employs TRBV7-3 and TRBJ2-5, with TRBD1 identical over 8 bases. The sequences come from CD4+ or CD8+ T cells sorted from blood, collected in a trial of the OX40 agonist ivuxolimab. The sequence was collected from an adult with an advanced solid tumor such as melanoma, head and neck, liver or kidney cancer. The CDR3 bases are TGTGCCAGCAGCCTCCAGGGGGCCCCTCAAGAGACCCAGTACTTC. This sequence encodes CASSLQGAPQETQYF.